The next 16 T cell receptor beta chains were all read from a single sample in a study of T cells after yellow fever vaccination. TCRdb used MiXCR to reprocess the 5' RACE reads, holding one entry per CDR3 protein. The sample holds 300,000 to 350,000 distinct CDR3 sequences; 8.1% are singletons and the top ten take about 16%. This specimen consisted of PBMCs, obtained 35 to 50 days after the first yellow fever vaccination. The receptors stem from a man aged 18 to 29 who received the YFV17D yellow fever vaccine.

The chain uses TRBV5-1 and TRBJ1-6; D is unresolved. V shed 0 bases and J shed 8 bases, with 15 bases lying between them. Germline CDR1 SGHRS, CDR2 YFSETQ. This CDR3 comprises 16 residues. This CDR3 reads CASSLAVGGRDSPLHF. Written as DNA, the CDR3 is TGCGCCAGCAGCTTGGCCGTCGGTGGAAGAGATTCACCCCTCCACTTT.

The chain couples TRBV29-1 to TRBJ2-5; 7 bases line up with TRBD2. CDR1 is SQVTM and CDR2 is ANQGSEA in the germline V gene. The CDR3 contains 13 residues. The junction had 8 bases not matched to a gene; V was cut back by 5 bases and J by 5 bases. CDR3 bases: TGCAGCGTTACTCGGGGGGTGGGTGAGACCCAGTACTTC. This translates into CSVTRGVGETQYF.

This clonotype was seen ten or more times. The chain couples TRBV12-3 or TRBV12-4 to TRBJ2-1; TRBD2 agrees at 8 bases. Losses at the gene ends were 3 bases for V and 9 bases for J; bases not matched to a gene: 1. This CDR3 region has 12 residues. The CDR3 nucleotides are TGTGCCAGCAGTTTCGGGGGGGTTGAGCAGTTCTTC. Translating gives CASSFGGVEQFF.

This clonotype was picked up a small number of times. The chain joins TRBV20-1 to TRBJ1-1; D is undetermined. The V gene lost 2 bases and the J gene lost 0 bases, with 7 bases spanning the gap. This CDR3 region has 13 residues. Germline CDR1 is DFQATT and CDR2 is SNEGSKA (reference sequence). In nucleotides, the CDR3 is TGCAGTGCTAGACGTAACATGAACACTGAAGCTTTCTTT. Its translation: CSARRNMNTEAFF.

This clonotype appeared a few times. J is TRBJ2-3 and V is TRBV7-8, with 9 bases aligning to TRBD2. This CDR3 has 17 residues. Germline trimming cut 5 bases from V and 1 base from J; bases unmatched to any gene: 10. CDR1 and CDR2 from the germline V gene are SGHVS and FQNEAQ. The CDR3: CASSPDVLAGRTDTQYF. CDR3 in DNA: TGTGCCAGCAGCCCGGACGTGCTAGCGGGACGCACAGATACGCAGTATTTT.

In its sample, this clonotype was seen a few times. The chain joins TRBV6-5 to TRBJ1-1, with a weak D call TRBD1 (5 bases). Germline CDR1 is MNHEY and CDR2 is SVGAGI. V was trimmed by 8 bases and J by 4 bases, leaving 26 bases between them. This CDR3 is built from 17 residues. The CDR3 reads CASLLRAGRRWGTEAFF. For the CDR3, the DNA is TGTGCCAGCCTGTTACGGGCGGGGCGGCGATGGGGCACTGAAGCTTTCTTT.

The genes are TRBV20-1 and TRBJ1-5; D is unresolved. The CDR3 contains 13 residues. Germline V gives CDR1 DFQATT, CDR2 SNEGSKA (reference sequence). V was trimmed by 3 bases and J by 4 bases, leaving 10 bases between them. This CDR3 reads CSARGGWNQPQHF. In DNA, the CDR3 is TGCAGTGCTAGGGGAGGGTGGAATCAGCCCCAGCATTTT.

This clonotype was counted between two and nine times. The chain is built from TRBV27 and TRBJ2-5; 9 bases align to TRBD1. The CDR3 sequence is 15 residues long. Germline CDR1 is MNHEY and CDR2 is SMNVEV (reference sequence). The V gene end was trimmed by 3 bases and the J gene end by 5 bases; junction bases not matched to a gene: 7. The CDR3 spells CASSFLGQGSETQYF. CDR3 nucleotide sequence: TGTGCCAGCAGTTTCCTGGGACAGGGTTCTGAGACCCAGTACTTC.

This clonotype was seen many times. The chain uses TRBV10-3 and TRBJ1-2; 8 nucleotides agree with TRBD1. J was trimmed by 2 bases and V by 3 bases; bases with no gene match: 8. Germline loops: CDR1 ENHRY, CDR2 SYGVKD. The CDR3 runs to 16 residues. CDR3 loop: CAISDIPGQANYGYTF. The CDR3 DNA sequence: TGTGCCATCAGTGATATACCGGGACAGGCAAACTATGGCTACACCTTC.

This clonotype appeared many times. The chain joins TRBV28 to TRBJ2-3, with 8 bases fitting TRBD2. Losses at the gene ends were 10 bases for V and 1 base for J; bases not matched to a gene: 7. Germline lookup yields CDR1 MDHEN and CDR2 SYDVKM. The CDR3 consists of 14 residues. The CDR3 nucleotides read TGTGCCACCGGGGGGGCGGGTGGCACAGATACGCAGTATTTT. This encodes CATGGAGGTDTQYF.

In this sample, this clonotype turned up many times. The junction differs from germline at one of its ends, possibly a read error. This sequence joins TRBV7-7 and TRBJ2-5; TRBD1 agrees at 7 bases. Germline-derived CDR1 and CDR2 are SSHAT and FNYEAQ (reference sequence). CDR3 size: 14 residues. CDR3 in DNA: TGTGCTAGCAGTCTGGACAGGCTCCAAGAGACCCAGTACTTC. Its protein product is CASSLDRLQETQYF.

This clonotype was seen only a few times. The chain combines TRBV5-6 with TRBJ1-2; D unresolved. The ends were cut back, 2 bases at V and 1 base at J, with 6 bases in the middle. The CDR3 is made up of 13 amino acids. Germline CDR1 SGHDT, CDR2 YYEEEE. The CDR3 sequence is CASSLGLNYGYTF. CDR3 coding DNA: TGTGCCAGCAGCTTAGGGCTTAACTATGGCTACACCTTC.

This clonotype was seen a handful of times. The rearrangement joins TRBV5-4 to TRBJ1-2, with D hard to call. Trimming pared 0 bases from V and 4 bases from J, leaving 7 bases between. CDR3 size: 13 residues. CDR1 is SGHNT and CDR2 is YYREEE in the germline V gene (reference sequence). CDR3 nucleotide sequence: TGTGCCAGCAGCTTGGATCCTTCCTATGGCTACACCTTC. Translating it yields CASSLDPSYGYTF. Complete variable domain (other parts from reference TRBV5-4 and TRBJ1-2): ETGVTQSPTHLIKTRGQQVTLRCSSQSGHNTVSWYQQALGQGPQFIFQYYREEENGRGNFPPRFSGLQFPNYSSELNVNALELDDSALYLCASSLDPSYGYTFGSGTRLTVV.

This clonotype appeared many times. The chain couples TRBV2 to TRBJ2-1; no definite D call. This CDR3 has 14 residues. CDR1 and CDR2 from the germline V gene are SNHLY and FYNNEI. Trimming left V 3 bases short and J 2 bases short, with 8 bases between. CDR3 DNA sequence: TGTGCCAGCAGTGATCGACAAGCCTACAATGAGCAGTTCTTC. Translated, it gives CASSDRQAYNEQFF. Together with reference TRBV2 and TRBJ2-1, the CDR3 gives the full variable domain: EPEVTQTPSHQVTQMGQEVILRCVPISNHLYFYWYRQILGQKVEFLVSFYNNEISEKSEIFDDQFSVERPDGSNFTLKIRSTKLEDSAMYFCASSDRQAYNEQFFGPGTRLTVL.

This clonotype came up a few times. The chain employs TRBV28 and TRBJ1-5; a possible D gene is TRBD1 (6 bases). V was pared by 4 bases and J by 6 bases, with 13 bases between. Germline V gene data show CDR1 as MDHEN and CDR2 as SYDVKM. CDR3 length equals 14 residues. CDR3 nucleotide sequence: TGTGCCAGCAGTTCCCCGGGGGCGGGTCAGCCCCAGCATTTT. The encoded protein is CASSSPGAGQPQHF.

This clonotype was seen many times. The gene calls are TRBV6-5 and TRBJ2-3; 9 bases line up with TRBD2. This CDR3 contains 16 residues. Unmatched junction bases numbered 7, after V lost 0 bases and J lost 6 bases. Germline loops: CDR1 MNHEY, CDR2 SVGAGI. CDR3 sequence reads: CASSYSPRGGRDTQYF. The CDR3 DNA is TGTGCCAGCAGTTACTCGCCGCGGGGGGGCAGGGATACGCAGTATTTT.